These T cell receptor beta chains were read from a single sample in a study of cytomegalovirus exposure and HLA in healthy donors. Profiling relied on immunoSEQ multiplex PCR, and the TCRdb table lists in-frame clones only, not all of them. The sample includes about 130,000 clones, 60% to 80% of them seen just once. Source material: PBMCs. These receptors all come from a male donor in good health and CMV-seronegative. Each CDR3 is given with its conserved first and last residue. Rows may omit the clone size; those that give it use once, few, many or a size class.

v_gene	j_gene	abundance	CDR3aa
TRBV6-5	TRBJ2-7	once	CASTRGGGKALEQYF
TRBV6-5	TRBJ1-1	.	CASTALPTGNTEAFF
TRBV7-2	TRBJ2-5	.	CASSVRTGGAVETQYF
TRBV28	TRBJ2-7	.	CASSYVLAGGLSSYEQYF
TRBV7-2	TRBJ2-7	.	CASSPNLAGVYEQYF
TRBV5-4	TRBJ2-3	.	CASSLEGRAAADTQYF
TRBV7-9	TRBJ2-5	.	CASSPGTSGRETQYF
TRBV4-1	TRBJ2-3	.	CASSQEEGGPTDTQYF
TRBV7-9	TRBJ1-1	few	CASSPGLMNTEAFF
TRBV30	TRBJ1-4	.	CAWSLTGTGKLFF
TRBV28	TRBJ1-4	few	CASRYRGRATNEKLFF
TRBV27	TRBJ2-3	.	CASSFNGGITDTQYF
TRBV4-3	TRBJ1-4	few	CASSQATGGGFGYEKLFF
TRBV5-4	TRBJ2-2	few	CASSLAFRAGELFF
TRBV6-1	TRBJ1-4	.	CASSPQGRDEKLFF
TRBV29-1	TRBJ2-7	.	CSVEDGTGAHEQYF
TRBV28	TRBJ2-3	once	CASTFLAGSGSGLRGTDTQYF
TRBV30	TRBJ1-4	once	CAWTGQGRNEKLFF
TRBV18	TRBJ2-1	.	CASSPPGGPYNEQFF
TRBV18	TRBJ2-3	once	CASSPPGIAGSTDTQYF
TRBV7-8	TRBJ2-1	.	CASGQTGHSNEQFF
TRBV7-9	TRBJ2-6	.	CSSSPRVGAGANVLTF
TRBV9	TRBJ2-1	.	CASSLGTSGRNEQFF
TRBV7-9	TRBJ2-7	.	CASSSPTAYEQYF
TRBV19	TRBJ2-1	.	CASSIPLGSHNEQFF
TRBV6-6	TRBJ1-2	.	CASSYSSDGYTF
TRBV1	TRBJ2-3	once	CTSSQEAGGLPGTDTQYF
TRBV18	TRBJ1-1	.	CASSVSRSPKNTEAFF
TRBV29-1	TRBJ2-2	.	CSVDLGHTGELFF
TRBV7-2	TRBJ1-6	.	CASSQSSGTGRPPLHF
TRBV9	TRBJ2-5	.	CASTAGRGHETQYF
TRBV7-8	TRBJ1-1	few	CASSLRARGTEAFF
TRBV10-3	TRBJ2-3	.	CTISGTGDSTDTQYF
TRBV13	TRBJ2-7	.	CASSLQPGSRRVEQYF
TRBV9	TRBJ2-1	.	CASSVAGAVQFF
TRBV5-1	TRBJ2-1	.	CASSTRGQGSSYNEQFF
TRBV13	TRBJ2-7	.	CASQGQGYEQYF
TRBV5-4	TRBJ2-1	few	CASSRDSSEQFF
TRBV5-8	TRBJ2-4	.	CASSLGSPAKNIQYF
TRBV2	TRBJ2-1	few	CASRQGVADEQFF
TRBV29-1	TRBJ1-1	.	CSVRQRLNTEAFF
TRBV6-1	TRBJ2-7	few	CASTPGRGFYEQYF
TRBV4-1	TRBJ1-2	.	CASSQDGVLYGYTF
TRBV4-1	TRBJ2-1	.	CASSRGLAGYNEQFF
TRBV29-1	TRBJ2-3	.	CSGRLAGETIAQYF
TRBV11-2	TRBJ2-1	few	CASSDRTSDRYNEQFF
TRBV19	TRBJ1-1	.	CASRTTRGRVDTEAFF
TRBV6-1	TRBJ2-7	.	CASSPGTGLYEQYF
TRBV21-1	TRBJ2-2	.	CASKDRTSGRALRTGELFF
TRBV28	TRBJ2-3	.	CASSATGGWTDTQYF
TRBV6-1	TRBJ1-1	.	CASRETGFYGEAFF
TRBV27	TRBJ2-7	.	CASRMGGAGSYEQYF
TRBV6-5	TRBJ1-6	few	CASTRGTAYNSPLHF
TRBV5-1	TRBJ2-3	.	CASSLPGTDTQYF
TRBV4-2	TRBJ2-7	.	CASSLSGGYEQYF
TRBV4-1	TRBJ2-5	.	CASSQTQHQETQYF
TRBV30	.	.	CAWSRRVGTGSHEQYF